This note documents a single T cell receptor (beta chain) sequence. Antigen unknown. The data belong to a study of T cell responses to AZD1222 COVID-19 vaccine. The CDR3 sequence is 17 residues long. V lost 5 bases, J lost 0 bases, and 12 bases stayed unmatched. Germline CDR1 is LNHDA and CDR2 is SQIVND (reference sequence). General study points: Spike-specific TCR breadth and depth were elevated following two AZD1222 doses.

TCRdb keeps only in-frame clones here, not all; method: immunoSEQ multiplex PCR. The data contain 130,000 or so clones, more than 85% of them singletons. Material: peripheral blood, obtained 28 days after the second AZD1222 dose. This sequence originates from an adult who received the AZD1222 COVID-19 vaccine. The chain links TRBV19 to TRBJ1-2, with 7 nucleotides matching TRBD1. The CDR3 loop is CASSLTGQSLANYGYTF. The DNA for the CDR3 is TGTGCCAGTAGTCTGACGGGACAGTCTCTAGCTAACTATGGCTACACCTTC.